Shown below are 19 T cell receptor beta chains from a single sample sequenced in a study of control samples from healthy donors and cancer patients. The data were produced by immunoSEQ multiplex PCR, yet TCRdb's version contains in-frame clones alone and is incomplete. The table lists approximately 130,000 clones, around 90% of them singletons, with approximately 39% in the top ten. Sequenced sample: blood. Receptor source: a man in his forties or fifties in good health.

The chain recombines TRBV19 with TRBJ1-5; D is ambiguous. V lost 5 bases to trimming and J lost 4 bases, with 6 bases between them. The CDR3 totals 12 residues. Germline assignment: CDR1 LNHDA and CDR2 SQIVND (reference sequence). Here the CDR3 DNA reads TGTGCCAGTAGTCCCCAAAATCAGCCCCAGCATTTT. Translated: CASSPQNQPQHF.

The rearrangement joins TRBV25-1 to TRBJ1-3; the D is unclear. V shed 6 bases and J shed 4 bases, with 4 bases lying between them. Germline CDR1 and CDR2: MGHDK and SYGVNS. The CDR3 contains 11 residues. The CDR3 region has the DNA TGTGCCAGCAGGGGGGGAAACACCATATATTTT. Translation: CASRGGNTIYF.

V usage is TRBV19 and J usage is TRBJ1-6; D remains ambiguous. CDR1 is LNHDA, CDR2 SQIVND, per germline (reference sequence). The CDR3 runs to 14 residues. V was cut by 6 bases and J by 9 bases, with 15 bases left in between. The CDR3: CASSLARGGSPLHF. The CDR3 coding sequence is TGTGCCAGTAGCCTCGCCCGAGGTGGTTCACCCCTCCACTTT. The variable domain in full, completed from reference TRBV19 and TRBJ1-6, reads DGGITQSPKYLFRKEGQNVTLSCEQNLNHDAMYWYRQDPGQGLRLIYYSQIVNDFQKGDIAEGYSVSREKKESFPLTVTSAQKNPTAFYLCASSLARGGSPLHFGNGTRLTVT.

The chain is built from TRBV18 and TRBJ2-1; 12 nucleotides line up with TRBD1. The germline CDR1 and CDR2 sequences are KGHSH and LQKENI. V was pared by 5 bases and J by 3 bases, with 5 bases of the junction left unmatched. The CDR3 consists of 16 residues. The CDR3 loop is CASSAGQGAGYNEQFF. The DNA of the CDR3 is TGTGCCAGCTCAGCGGGACAGGGGGCGGGCTACAATGAGCAGTTCTTC.

V gene TRBV2 combines with J gene TRBJ1-5, with D possibly matching TRBD1 (6 bases). Germline loops: CDR1 SNHLY, CDR2 FYNNEI. The CDR3 covers 14 residues. Between the trimmed V and J ends, which lost 7 bases and 3 bases, there was a span of 13 bases. CDR3 amino acids: CASKVRGLNQPQHF. CDR3 in DNA: TGTGCCAGCAAGGTCAGGGGCCTCAATCAGCCCCAGCATTTT. Variable domain in full (rest from reference TRBV2 and TRBJ1-5): EPEVTQTPSHQVTQMGQEVILRCVPISNHLYFYWYRQILGQKVEFLVSFYNNEISEKSEIFDDQFSVERPDGSNFTLKIRSTKLEDSAMYFCASKVRGLNQPQHFGDGTRLSIL.

V is TRBV5-4 and J is TRBJ2-2; D unresolved. CDR3 size: 12 residues. In germline, CDR1 is SGHNT, CDR2 YYREEE (reference sequence). V was cut by 0 bases and J by 5 bases, with 2 bases left in between. The CDR3 sequence is CASSLATGELFF. CDR3 nucleotide sequence: TGTGCCAGCAGCTTGGCTACCGGGGAGCTGTTTTTT. Complete variable domain (other parts from reference TRBV5-4 and TRBJ2-2): ETGVTQSPTHLIKTRGQQVTLRCSSQSGHNTVSWYQQALGQGPQFIFQYYREEENGRGNFPPRFSGLQFPNYSSELNVNALELDDSALYLCASSLATGELFFGEGSRLTVL.

The rearrangement joins TRBV4-1 to TRBJ2-5; the D gene is possibly TRBD2 (5 bases). V lost 1 base and J lost 0, with 15 bases in between. The CDR3 extends over 17 amino acids. The germline V gene has CDR1 MGHRA and CDR2 YSYEKL. CDR3 sequence (DNA): TGCGCCAGCAGCCAAGGCCTAGGGAGCAGATACCAAGAGACCCAGTACTTC. Its protein product is CASSQGLGSRYQETQYF.

The chain uses TRBV3-1 (or the pseudogene TRBV3-2) and TRBJ1-6, with D unclear. CDR3 length: 13 residues. Trimming removed 1 base from V and 8 bases from J, with 6 bases in between. Per germline, CDR1 LGHDT and CDR2 YNNKEL (reference sequence). The CDR3 protein is CASSQGTDSPLHF. DNA of the CDR3: TGTGCCAGCAGCCAAGGCACGGATTCACCCCTCCACTTT.

V gene TRBV6-1 combines with J gene TRBJ1-1; D is uncertain. The CDR3 covers 13 residues. Germline V lookup: CDR1 MNHNS, CDR2 SASEGT. The germline V and J ends were trimmed by 2 bases and 5 bases, with 9 bases remaining between them. The CDR3 DNA follows: TGTGCCAGCAGTGAATCGCCCTGGACTGAAGCTTTCTTT. It translates to CASSESPWTEAFF.

This chain links TRBV5-4 with TRBJ2-7; D perhaps matches TRBD1 (6 bases). CDR3 length: 14 residues. Germline CDR1 is SGHNT and CDR2 is YYREEE (reference sequence). V gave up 4 bases and J gave up 5 bases, with 16 bases separating them. In DNA form, the CDR3 reads TGTGCCAGCAGCCTCCGGGACATGTTGGACGAGCAGTACTTC. This encodes CASSLRDMLDEQYF.

CDR3 region: CASQLAGGSYNEQFF. The DNA of the CDR3 is TGTGCCAGCCAACTAGCGGGGGGTTCCTACAATGAGCAGTTCTTC. This chain uses TRBV27 with TRBJ2-1, with TRBD2 matching over 12 bases. There are 15 residues in the CDR3. Germline CDR1 and CDR2: MNHEY and SMNVEV (reference sequence). V was pared by 8 bases and J by 1 base, with 3 bases of the junction left unmatched.

This sequence joins TRBV2 and TRBJ1-2; D is perhaps TRBD1 (6 bases). Germline CDR1 is SNHLY and CDR2 is FYNNEI. The CDR3 runs 15 residues. Deletions cut 4 bases from V and 2 bases from J, with 14 bases between. CDR3 coding DNA: TGTGCCAGCAGTGTGGATAGGGGGTTCAACTATGGCTACACCTTC. It codes for CASSVDRGFNYGYTF.

The genes are TRBV30 and TRBJ1-1; D perhaps matches TRBD1 (5 bases). Germline-derived CDR1 and CDR2 are GTSNPN and SVGIG (reference sequence). The V and J ends lost 1 base and 6 bases respectively, with 6 bases between them. This CDR3 contains 11 residues. The DNA of the CDR3 is TGTGCCTGGAGTGAAGGGGCTGAAGCTTTCTTT. It yields the protein CAWSEGAEAFF. Full variable domain (missing parts from reference TRBV30 and TRBJ1-1): SQTIHQWPATLVQPVGSPLSLECTVEGTSNPNLYWYRQAAGRGLQLLFYSVGIGQISSEVPQNLSASRPQDRQFILSSKKLLLSDSGFYLCAWSEGAEAFFGQGTRLTVV.

This rearrangement joins TRBV4-2 to TRBJ1-2; 8 bases are a match to TRBD1. Trimming took 3 bases from V and 4 from J; bases not matched to a gene: 7. The CDR3 runs 15 residues. Germline CDR1 is LGHNA and CDR2 is YNFKEQ. The CDR3 loop reads CASSHPGQEAYGYTF. The CDR3 DNA reads TGTGCCAGCAGCCACCCGGGACAGGAGGCCTATGGCTACACCTTC.

The J gene is TRBJ2-5, the V gene TRBV7-2; 8 nucleotides agree with TRBD2. The CDR3 consists of 15 residues. CDR1 is SGHTA, CDR2 FQGNSA, per germline. V gave up 4 bases and J gave up 9 bases; unmatched junction bases: 13. CDR3 bases: TGTGCCAGCAGCTATAGCGCACTAGCGGTTATGGCCCAGTACTTC. Translating it yields CASSYSALAVMAQYF.

V and J are TRBV19 and TRBJ2-1; TRBD2 matches at 9 bases. Germline assignment: CDR1 LNHDA and CDR2 SQIVND (reference sequence). The CDR3 consists of 17 residues. V lost 1 base to trimming and J lost 8 bases; unmatched junction nucleotides: 12. CDR3 nucleotide sequence: TGTGCCAGTAGTATAGGCCGCGGGGGGGGCAGAATGGATGAGCAGTTCTTC. Its translation is CASSIGRGGGRMDEQFF.

The CDR3 DNA follows: TGTGCCAGCAGCTTCAGGGGGCGGGAAGATACGCAGTATTTT. Translated: CASSFRGREDTQYF. This chain uses TRBV7-2 with TRBJ2-3; 8 bases map to TRBD1. The CDR3 contains 14 residues. Germline CDR1 SGHTA, CDR2 FQGNSA. J was trimmed by 5 bases and V by 3 bases; bases with no gene match: 4.

The J gene is TRBJ2-1, the V gene TRBV5-1; 9 bases agree with TRBD2. CDR3 length equals 12 residues. Germline CDR1 is SGHRS and CDR2 is YFSETQ. V shed 2 bases, J shed 10 bases, and the junction held 1 base outside the gene matches. This CDR3 reads CASSFSGREQFF. The CDR3 DNA reads TGCGCCAGCAGCTTTAGCGGGAGAGAGCAGTTCTTC.

Only one count was recorded for this clone. The rearrangement joins TRBV19 to TRBJ1-1, with a tentative D call TRBD1 (5 bases). The CDR3 runs to 15 residues. Trimming took 3 bases from V and 3 from J, leaving 14 bases between them. Germline loops: CDR1 LNHDA, CDR2 SQIVND (reference sequence). The CDR3: CASSMGAGWDTEAFF. In nucleotides, the CDR3 is TGTGCCAGTAGTATGGGTGCAGGGTGGGACACTGAAGCTTTCTTT.